Below, 3 T cell receptor beta chains from the same sample are listed, as sequenced in a study of tumor-infiltrating T cells and Merkel cell polyomavirus. Study summary: The T cells studied were KLL-specific CD8+ cells against Merkel polyomavirus.

The method was immunoSEQ multiplex PCR; TCRdb's version includes in-frame clones alone and lacks a portion of them. The sample lists about 25,000 clones, about 85% occurring once. All patients' tumors stained robustly positive for Merkel cell polyomavirus Large T antigen by immunohistochemistry. The sequenced sample consisted of lymph node tissue. The receptors were sampled from a man aged 45-65 years with Merkel cell carcinoma.

V usage is TRBV28 and J usage is TRBJ2-7, with 9 bases identical to TRBD1. V lost 6 bases, J lost 1 base, and 7 bases stayed unmatched. The CDR3 spans 15 residues. Germline loops: CDR1 MDHEN, CDR2 SYDVKM. The CDR3 here is CASSTTGTGSYEQYF. The CDR3 region has the DNA TGTGCCAGCAGCACCACCGGGACAGGGTCCTACGAGCAGTACTTC.

The chain couples TRBV7-2 to TRBJ2-7; 7 bases map to TRBD2. Per germline, CDR1 SGHTA and CDR2 FQGNSA. CDR3 size: 14 residues. Trimming took 5 bases from V and 7 from J; bases not matched to a gene: 11. DNA of the CDR3: TGTGCCAGCAGCATCGGTTCGGCGGGAGAAGAGCAGTACTTC. The encoded protein is CASSIGSAGEEQYF. Looking up the rest from reference TRBV7-2 and TRBJ2-7 gives the full variable domain: GAGVSQSPSNKVTEKGKDVELRCDPISGHTALYWYRQSLGQGLEFLIYFQGNSAPDKSGLPSDRFSAERTGGSVSTLTIQRTQQEDSAVYLCASSIGSAGEEQYFGPGTRLTVT.

As concerns this clone: Mismatch with germline at one junction end may stem from a read error. The rearrangement uses TRBV11-2 and TRBJ1-2, with 7 bases that match TRBD1. The CDR3 sequence is 13 residues long. In germline, CDR1 is SGHAT, CDR2 FQNNGV. The CDR3, as DNA: TGTGCCAGCAGCTGGGACCGGGACAGACCCTTTCTTTTC. This encodes CASSWDRDRPFLF.